This T cell receptor beta chain came from a study of early T cells in non-severe SARS-CoV-2 infection. Researchers tagged individual cDNA molecules with unique molecular identifiers. TCRdb re-analysed the 5' RACE reads in MiXCR, keeping a single row per CDR3 protein. Among about 70,000 distinct CDR3 sequences, roughly an eighth were seen once, and the ten largest hold around 16%. Germline V gene data show CDR1 as SQVTM and CDR2 as ANQGSEA. Deletions cut 2 bases from V and 0 bases from J, with 7 bases between. This CDR3 is 13 amino acids long. This specimen consisted of whole blood, obtained at baseline. The clonotype was recovered from an adult who was a healthcare worker with PCR-confirmed SARS-CoV-2 infection or an uninfected control (not recorded which). The donor label of this sample is uncertain. The rearrangement links TRBV29-1 to TRBJ2-5; D is unclear. The CDR3 protein is CSVESSDQETQYF. The CDR3 coding sequence is TGCAGCGTTGAATCATCAGACCAAGAGACCCAGTACTTC. Drawing the rest from reference TRBV29-1 and TRBJ2-5, the complete variable domain is SAVISQKPSRDICQRGTSLTIQCQVDSQVTMMFWYRQQPGQSLTLIATANQGSEATYESGFVIDKFPISRPNLTFSTLTVSNMSPEDSSIYLCSVESSDQETQYFGPGTRLLVL.